Below, 30 T cell receptor beta chains from the same sample are listed, as sequenced in a study of identical twins. TCRdb independently ran MiXCR on the 5' RACE reads; one entry per CDR3 protein. There are 200,000 or so distinct CDR3 sequences in the sample; 6% to 9% occur only once, and less than 2% lies in the top ten. This sample was also put to use in a study of yellow fever vaccine responses in identical twins.

Sample: memory (CD45RO+) T cells sorted from blood. The receptors originated from a woman aged 18-35 years in good health.

The CDR3 DNA reads as TGCAGCGTTGAGCTTGGGACTTCGAGGGATCCCTACGAGCAGTACTTC. Its protein is CSVELGTSRDPYEQYF. This chain joins TRBV29-1 and TRBJ2-7; D is possibly TRBD2 (6 bases). Germline CDR1 is SQVTM and CDR2 is ANQGSEA. The CDR3 is 16 residues long. V was cut by 3 bases and J by 2 bases, with 20 bases left in between.

The table lists this clonotype with a few counts. The CDR3 reads CASSPLGGLQETQYF. For the CDR3, the DNA is TGTGCCAGCAGCCCCTTGGGAGGGTTGCAAGAGACCCAGTACTTC. V gene TRBV14 combines with J gene TRBJ2-5; 7 nucleotides agree with TRBD2. Trimming removed 4 bases from V and 2 bases from J; junction bases left unmatched: 7. This CDR3 is built from 15 residues. In germline, CDR1 is SGHDN, CDR2 FVKESK.

This clonotype has more than one count but fewer than ten. The chain is built from TRBV2 and TRBJ2-7; D is undetermined. The CDR3 runs to 11 residues. Germline values: CDR1 SNHLY, CDR2 FYNNEI. The V gene lost 5 bases and the J gene lost 4 bases, with 6 bases spanning the gap. The CDR3 DNA reads as TGTGCCAGCAGTACAGAGTACGAGCAGTACTTC. It specifies CASSTEYEQYF.

This clonotype has a handful of counts. The rearrangement links TRBV24-1 to TRBJ2-5; D is unclear. V was trimmed by 1 base and J by 3 bases, leaving 5 bases between them. The length of the CDR3 is 13 residues. CDR1 and CDR2 (germline): KGHDR, SFDVKD. The CDR3 DNA sequence: TGTGCCACCAGTGATTTAACCGAAGAGACCCAGTACTTC. Protein sequence: CATSDLTEETQYF.

This clonotype has a handful of counts. This chain links TRBV28 with TRBJ2-7; 7 bases fit TRBD2. V was pared by 5 bases and J by 9 bases, with 16 bases of the junction left unmatched. Germline V lookup: CDR1 MDHEN, CDR2 SYDVKM. This CDR3 contains 15 residues. CDR3 loop: CASSRPGLNDVGQYF. The CDR3 DNA follows: TGTGCCAGCAGTCGCCCGGGACTAAATGACGTCGGGCAGTACTTC.

The table lists this clonotype with many counts. The chain couples TRBV27 to TRBJ2-1; 10 positions match TRBD1. In germline, CDR1 is MNHEY, CDR2 SMNVEV (reference sequence). Trimming took 5 bases from V and 7 from J; bases not matched to a gene: 8. CDR3 length equals 15 residues. The CDR3 loop reads CASSTRDRGWNEQFF. The CDR3 DNA follows: TGTGCCAGCAGTACACGGGACAGGGGATGGAATGAGCAGTTCTTC.

The chain couples TRBV12-3 or TRBV12-4 to TRBJ2-5, with a weak D call TRBD2 (5 bases). V gave up 1 base and J gave up 10 bases, with 19 bases separating them. The CDR3 covers 15 residues. The CDR3 here is CASSLGERNEMVQYF. In DNA form, the CDR3 reads TGTGCCAGCAGTTTAGGGGAGCGGAACGAGATGGTCCAGTACTTC.

V usage is TRBV20-1 and J usage is TRBJ2-3, with TRBD2 matching over 8 bases. This CDR3 comprises 14 residues. The germline gives CDR1 DFQATT, CDR2 SNEGSKA (reference sequence). Unmatched junction bases numbered 7, after V lost 3 bases and J lost 5 bases. The CDR3, as DNA: TGCAGTGCTAGCGGGACTAGTCGGGAAGATACGCAGTATTTT. Translating gives CSASGTSREDTQYF.

In this sample, this clonotype turned up many times. The rearrangement joins TRBV7-3 to TRBJ2-5, with D uncertain. Germline CDR1 reads SGHTA; CDR2 reads FQGTGA. The CDR3 runs 13 residues. V was shortened by 2 bases and J by 4 bases, with 8 bases between the two germline ends. The CDR3 loop is CASSLGVLETQYF. The CDR3 DNA is TGTGCCAGCAGCTTAGGTGTTCTAGAGACCCAGTACTTC.

This clonotype was seen at least ten times. The chain carries TRBV7-2 and TRBJ1-3, with 7 nucleotides matching TRBD1. The V gene end was trimmed by 5 bases and the J gene end by 4 bases; junction bases not matched to a gene: 5. Per germline, CDR1 SGHTA and CDR2 FQGNSA. The CDR3 consists of 14 residues. In DNA form, the CDR3 reads TGTGCCAGCAGCGGCCCGGGACAGGGAAACACCATATATTTT. Translating it yields CASSGPGQGNTIYF.

This clonotype was seen repeatedly, ten times or more. The chain uses TRBV12-3 or TRBV12-4 and TRBJ1-5; D is unresolved. The CDR3 runs 13 residues. V lost 5 bases and J lost 0, with 5 bases in between. Here the CDR3 DNA reads TGTGCCAGCAGTGTATCTAGCAATCAGCCCCAGCATTTT. The encoded protein is CASSVSSNQPQHF.

This chain joins TRBV28 and TRBJ2-1; the match to TRBD1 covers 7 bases. The CDR3 length is 16 residues. The germline V gene encodes CDR1 MDHEN and CDR2 SYDVKM. V dropped 6 bases and J dropped 6; count of bases not matched to a gene: 14. This chain's CDR3 is CASRPNRGSGTNEQFF. CDR3 DNA: TGTGCCAGCAGGCCTAACAGGGGAAGCGGAACCAATGAGCAGTTCTTC.

This clonotype was detected ten times or more. The chain links TRBV4-3 to TRBJ2-7; D gene ambiguous. Looked up from germline, CDR1 is LGHNA and CDR2 is YSLEER. V was cut by 0 bases and J by 2 bases, with 11 bases left in between. The length of the CDR3 is 15 residues. CDR3 sequence reads: CASSQEFGKTYEQYF. The DNA of the CDR3 is TGCGCCAGCAGCCAAGAGTTCGGCAAAACCTACGAGCAGTACTTC.

This clonotype turned up a few times. This chain links TRBV3-1 with TRBJ2-6; D remains unclear. V shed 2 bases and J shed 0 bases, with 5 bases lying between them. The germline CDR1 and CDR2 sequences are LGHDT and YNNKEL (reference sequence). This CDR3 region has 15 residues. The CDR3 nucleotides read TGTGCCAGCAGCCAATTGCGCTCTGGGGCCAACGTCCTGACTTTC. Encoded protein: CASSQLRSGANVLTF. Full variable domain (outside the CDR3, taken from reference TRBV3-1 and TRBJ2-6): DTAVSQTPKYLVTQMGNDKSIKCEQNLGHDTMYWYKQDSKKFLKIMFSYNNKELIINETVPNRFSPKSPDKAHLNLHINSLELGDSAVYFCASSQLRSGANVLTFGAGSRLTVL.

The chain is built from TRBV2 and TRBJ1-3, with TRBD1 matching over 7 bases. The CDR3 runs to 16 residues. V lost 6 bases to trimming and J lost 0 bases; unmatched junction nucleotides: 8. Germline CDR1 reads SNHLY; CDR2 reads FYNNEI. CDR3 bases: TGTGCCAGCAGGGGAGGGGGCTCCGGCTCTGGAAACACCATATATTTT. It is translated as CASRGGGSGSGNTIYF.

This clonotype was recorded at least ten times. J is TRBJ2-2 and V is TRBV24-1, with 8 bases identical to TRBD1. The CDR3 totals 16 residues. V was clipped by 2 bases and J by 0 bases; unmatched bases: 1. Germline CDR1 is KGHDR and CDR2 is SFDVKD. The CDR3 region has the DNA TGTGCCACCAGTGATTGGACAGGGTCGAACACCGGGGAGCTGTTTTTT. It codes for CATSDWTGSNTGELFF.

The chain employs TRBV18 and TRBJ1-1; D gene uncertain. The CDR3 is 15 residues long. The V and J ends lost 6 bases and 1 base respectively, with 15 bases between them. Germline V gene data show CDR1 as KGHSH and CDR2 as LQKENI. The CDR3 sequence: CASSPSAQQNTEAFF. DNA for the CDR3: TGTGCCAGCTCTCCTTCGGCGCAGCAGAACACTGAAGCTTTCTTT.

The table lists this clonotype with a few counts. This chain uses TRBV4-3 with TRBJ2-2, with D tentatively TRBD2 (5 bases). This CDR3 has 15 amino acids. Germline CDR1 LGHNA, CDR2 YSLEER. Between the trimmed V and J ends, which lost 1 base and 1 base, there was a span of 7 bases. CDR3 protein: CASSQVAGNTGELFF. CDR3 sequence (DNA): TGCGCCAGCAGCCAAGTGGCGGGGAACACCGGGGAGCTGTTTTTT.

The chain couples TRBV28 to TRBJ1-2; tentative D call: TRBD1 (6 bases). The CDR3 is 12 amino acids. In germline, CDR1 is MDHEN, CDR2 SYDVKM. V lost 6 bases to trimming and J lost 4 bases, with 9 bases between them. CDR3 sequence reads: CASRSQGYGYTF. In DNA, the CDR3 is TGTGCCAGCAGATCACAGGGCTATGGCTACACCTTC.

The V call is TRBV6-1, the J call TRBJ1-2; 9 bases fit TRBD1. CDR3 length: 13 amino acids. After removal of 6 bases from V and 7 bases from J, the junction contained 6 bases not matched to a gene. Germline CDR1 and CDR2: MNHNS and SASEGT. CDR3 in amino acids: CASSTGTGLGYTF. CDR3 nucleotides: TGTGCCAGCAGCACCGGGACAGGGCTTGGCTACACCTTC.

A few counts support this clonotype. The chain uses TRBV7-2 and TRBJ2-7; D not resolved. Trimming pared 4 bases from V and 5 bases from J, leaving 15 bases between. Germline loops: CDR1 SGHTA, CDR2 FQGNSA. The CDR3 covers 14 residues. The CDR3 region has the DNA TGTGCCAGCAGCTACGAACCCTACCCCAACGAGCAGTACTTC. The encoded protein is CASSYEPYPNEQYF.

In this sample, this clonotype turned up many times. V is TRBV28 and J is TRBJ2-2; D gene uncertain. Trimming took off 7 bases at V and 8 bases at J, with 8 bases between the two ends. The CDR3 is made up of 11 amino acids. Germline V CDR1 and CDR2: MDHEN, SYDVKM. DNA for the CDR3: TGTGCCAGCACCTCTGGAGGGGAGCTGTTTTTT. Its protein is CASTSGGELFF.

The chain employs TRBV10-3 and TRBJ2-2, with TRBD2 identical over 7 bases. The J segment lost 4 bases and the V segment lost 5 bases, leaving 4 bases of the junction unmatched. The CDR3 has 14 amino acids. CDR1 and CDR2 (germline): ENHRY, SYGVKD. CDR3: CAISSLAGTGELFF. In nucleotides, the CDR3 is TGTGCCATCAGTTCTTTAGCGGGCACCGGGGAGCTGTTTTTT.

This clonotype was recorded a few times. The chain links TRBV6-1 to TRBJ2-7; D is possibly TRBD2 (5 bases). The ends were cut back, 6 bases at V and 0 bases at J, with 9 bases in the middle. Per the germline V gene, CDR1 is MNHNS and CDR2 is SASEGT. CDR3 length: 13 residues. The CDR3 sequence is CASRVGISYEQYF. CDR3 in DNA: TGTGCCAGCAGGGTCGGGATCTCCTACGAGCAGTACTTC.

This clonotype was recorded many times. This rearrangement joins TRBV20-1 to TRBJ2-7, with 7 bases that match TRBD1. Germline CDR1 is DFQATT and CDR2 is SNEGSKA (reference sequence). Trimming took 6 bases from V and 3 from J; bases not matched to a gene: 11. The CDR3 spans 14 residues. CDR3 DNA sequence: TGCAGTGCCGAGATGAAACAGGGGTACTACGAGCAGTACTTC. It yields the protein CSAEMKQGYYEQYF.

The sample holds a few counts of this clonotype. The chain uses TRBV18 and TRBJ2-5, with D possibly matching TRBD2 (6 bases). The V gene's germline CDR1 is KGHSH and CDR2 LQKENI. The CDR3 sequence is 17 residues long. The V and J ends lost 1 base and 5 bases respectively, with 20 bases between them. The CDR3 sequence is CASSPRNRERGRETQYF. The CDR3 DNA is TGTGCCAGCTCACCACGTAACCGGGAGAGGGGTCGGGAGACCCAGTACTTC.

This rearrangement joins TRBV4-3 to TRBJ2-7, with TRBD1 matching 7 bases. Germline CDR1 is LGHNA and CDR2 is YSLEER. CDR3 length: 15 residues. V trimming: 2 bases; J trimming: 2 bases; junction bases outside the gene matches: 6. Here the CDR3 reads CASSQTRQGPYEQYF. CDR3 nucleotides: TGCGCCAGCAGCCAAACCAGACAGGGTCCCTACGAGCAGTACTTC.

The rearrangement joins TRBV11-2 to TRBJ2-2; the match to TRBD1 covers 7 bases. Per the germline V gene, CDR1 is SGHAT and CDR2 is FQNNGV. CDR3 length: 14 amino acids. V gave up 4 bases and J gave up 6 bases; unmatched junction bases: 5. The CDR3 bases are TGTGCCAGCAGCTCGTTGACAGGGCCCGGGGAGCTGTTTTTT. Protein sequence: CASSSLTGPGELFF. The full variable domain, its missing parts supplied by reference TRBV11-2 and TRBJ2-2, is EAGVAQSPRYKIIEKRQSVAFWCNPISGHATLYWYQQILGQGPKLLIQFQNNGVVDDSQLPKDRFSAERLKGVDSTLKIQPAKLEDSAVYLCASSSLTGPGELFFGEGSRLTVL.

A few counts support this clonotype. The chain uses TRBV28 and TRBJ2-1; D uncertain. From germline, CDR1 is MDHEN and CDR2 SYDVKM. CDR3 length: 13 amino acids. V was clipped by 5 bases and J by 5 bases, with 10 bases between them. CDR3 coding DNA: TGTGCCAGCAGTCGTCAGATTAACAATGAGCAGTTCTTC. Protein: CASSRQINNEQFF.

This chain joins TRBV2 and TRBJ2-4; 7 positions match TRBD1. The CDR3 covers 14 residues. Germline V gene lookup returns CDR1 SNHLY and CDR2 FYNNEI. V shed 7 bases, J shed 0 bases, and the junction held 3 bases outside the gene matches. The CDR3 reads CASTGGVAKNIQYF. The CDR3 DNA follows: TGTGCCAGCACAGGGGGAGTAGCCAAAAACATTCAGTACTTC. Looking up the rest from reference TRBV2 and TRBJ2-4 gives the full variable domain: EPEVTQTPSHQVTQMGQEVILRCVPISNHLYFYWYRQILGQKVEFLVSFYNNEISEKSEIFDDQFSVERPDGSNFTLKIRSTKLEDSAMYFCASTGGVAKNIQYFGAGTRLSVL.